This is a list of T cell receptor beta chains from one sample in a study of blood T cell repertoires in COVID-19. The repertoire was sequenced with immunoSEQ multiplex PCR; TCRdb's copy has only in-frame clones and lacks some. The sample has tens of thousands of clones; approximately 80% are singletons. The sequencing input was peripheral blood. The receptors shown here come from a woman in her sixties or seventies with acute or convalescent COVID-19. Each CDR3 is given with its conserved first and last residue. The order of the fields is CDR3 length, J gene, D gene, V gene, clone size, CDR3 protein, CDR3 DNA. D genes are given only for firm matches. Clone size appears in some rows only: once, few, many, or a class for an expanded clone.

len: 16
j_gene: TRBJ2-1
d_gene: TRBD2
v_gene: TRBV13
abundance: .
CDR3aa: CASRGPSGGISNEQFF
CDR3nt: TGTGCCAGCAGGGGTCCTTCGGGGGGGATTAGCAATGAGCAGTTCTTC

len: 12
j_gene: TRBJ1-1
d_gene: TRBD1
v_gene: TRBV18
abundance: .
CDR3aa: CASSVDRDLGFF
CDR3nt: TGTGCCAGCTCAGTCGACAGGGATTTGGGTTTCTTT

len: 14
j_gene: TRBJ1-2
d_gene: .
v_gene: TRBV6-1
abundance: .
CDR3aa: CASRNDRTYYGYTF
CDR3nt: TGTGCCAGCAGAAACGACAGGACCTACTATGGCTACACCTTC

len: 15
j_gene: TRBJ2-2
d_gene: TRBD1
v_gene: TRBV11-3
abundance: .
CDR3aa: CASSWTGSNTGELFF
CDR3nt: TGTGCCAGCAGCTGGACAGGATCGAACACCGGGGAGCTGTTTTTT

len: 13
j_gene: TRBJ1-2
d_gene: .
v_gene: TRBV30
abundance: .
CDR3aa: CAGEKGRSYGYTF
CDR3nt: TGTGCCGGCGAAAAAGGCAGGTCCTATGGCTACACCTTC

len: 17
j_gene: TRBJ1-6
d_gene: TRBD1
v_gene: TRBV30
abundance: .
CDR3aa: CAWRRGDRGSYNSPLHF
CDR3nt: TGTGCCTGGAGAAGAGGGGACAGGGGTTCCTATAATTCACCCCTCCACTTT

len: 12
j_gene: TRBJ1-1
d_gene: .
v_gene: TRBV29-1
abundance: .
CDR3aa: CSGGQKNTEAFF
CDR3nt: TGCAGCGGAGGACAGAAGAACACTGAAGCTTTCTTT

len: 14
j_gene: TRBJ1-1
d_gene: .
v_gene: TRBV3-1/TRBV3-2
abundance: .
CDR3aa: CASSRGTPNTEAFF
CDR3nt: TGTGCCAGCAGCCGGGGCACGCCGAACACTGAAGCTTTCTTT

len: 15
j_gene: TRBJ2-1
d_gene: TRBD2
v_gene: TRBV7-3
abundance: .
CDR3aa: CASSSGLAVNNEQFF
CDR3nt: TGTGCCAGCAGCTCGGGACTAGCGGTAAACAATGAGCAGTTCTTC

len: 14
j_gene: TRBJ2-2
d_gene: .
v_gene: TRBV7-9
abundance: .
CDR3aa: CASSVRMNTGELFF
CDR3nt: TGTGCCAGCAGTGTCAGGATGAACACCGGGGAGCTGTTTTTT

len: 12
j_gene: TRBJ1-6
d_gene: .
v_gene: TRBV6-5
abundance: .
CDR3aa: CASSFRKRPLHF
CDR3nt: TGTGCCAGCAGTTTCCGGAAGCGACCCCTCCACTTT

len: 17
j_gene: TRBJ1-1
d_gene: TRBD1
v_gene: TRBV3-1/TRBV3-2
abundance: once
CDR3aa: CASSPHSPGQGSTEAFF
CDR3nt: TGTGCCAGCAGCCCGCACTCCCCAGGACAGGGTTCCACTGAAGCTTTCTTT

len: 13
j_gene: TRBJ1-2
d_gene: .
v_gene: TRBV30
abundance: once
CDR3aa: CAWSPQALYGYTF
CDR3nt: TGTGCCTGGAGTCCACAGGCCCTCTATGGCTACACCTTC

len: 11
j_gene: TRBJ2-7
d_gene: .
v_gene: TRBV11-2
abundance: .
CDR3aa: CASSFVHEQYF
CDR3nt: TGTGCCAGCAGCTTCGTCCACGAGCAGTACTTC

len: 15
j_gene: TRBJ1-1
d_gene: TRBD1
v_gene: TRBV5-1
abundance: .
CDR3aa: CASSPRTGRNTEAFF
CDR3nt: TGCGCCAGCAGCCCCCGGACAGGGAGGAACACTGAAGCTTTCTTT

len: 16
j_gene: TRBJ2-1
d_gene: TRBD2
v_gene: TRBV4-2
abundance: .
CDR3aa: CASSQVDSGVYNEQFF
CDR3nt: TGTGCCAGCAGCCAAGTTGATAGCGGGGTGTACAATGAGCAGTTCTTC

len: 14
j_gene: TRBJ2-3
d_gene: .
v_gene: TRBV5-4
abundance: .
CDR3aa: CASSLVSAADTQYF
CDR3nt: TGTGCCAGCAGCTTGGTTTCCGCGGCAGATACGCAGTATTTT

len: 11
j_gene: TRBJ1-4
d_gene: TRBD1
v_gene: TRBV3-1/TRBV3-2
abundance: .
CDR3aa: CASSSGGKLFF
CDR3nt: TGTGCCAGCAGCTCAGGGGGGAAACTGTTTTTT

len: 17
j_gene: TRBJ2-3
d_gene: TRBD2
v_gene: TRBV10-3
abundance: .
CDR3aa: CAISESPSGSSTDTQYF
CDR3nt: TGTGCCATCAGTGAGTCCCCTAGCGGGAGTAGCACAGATACGCAGTATTTT

len: 15
j_gene: TRBJ1-1
d_gene: .
v_gene: TRBV4-1
abundance: .
CDR3aa: CASSQESYREHQAFF
CDR3nt: TGCGCCAGCAGCCAAGAGTCGTACAGGGAGCATCAAGCTTTCTTT

len: 15
j_gene: TRBJ2-5
d_gene: .
v_gene: TRBV18
abundance: once
CDR3aa: CASSLQVSPQETQYF
CDR3nt: TGTGCCAGCTCGCTACAGGTATCCCCTCAAGAGACCCAGTACTTC

len: 16
j_gene: TRBJ1-5
d_gene: .
v_gene: TRBV24-1
abundance: few
CDR3aa: CATSDSTGIGNQPQHF
CDR3nt: TGTGCCACCAGTGATTCCACAGGGATTGGCAATCAGCCCCAGCATTTT